A single T cell receptor (beta chain) is shown here with its context. Its target is unknown. These data come from a study of graft-versus-host responses after intestinal transplantation. Study as a whole: Following induction with anti-thymocyte globulin, all recipients were given tacrolimus and steroids for two to three years.

The table came from immunoSEQ multiplex PCR; TCRdb's copy has only in-frame clones and leaves some out. The repertoire holds roughly 100,000 clones, with roughly 93% as singletons. This CDR3 spans 15 amino acids. Losses at the gene ends were 3 bases for V and 8 bases for J; bases not matched to a gene: 10. CDR1 is SGHKS and CDR2 is YYEKEE in the germline V gene (reference sequence). Study results and limitations: Those patients showing graft-donor T cell macrochimerism displayed high graft-versus-host to host-versus-graft clonal ratios in allografts. Peak levels of circulating GvH clones tracked with early post-transplant HvG declines. Recipient marrow harbored GvH clones, some of which surfaced first in ileum or blood.

This rearrangement joins TRBV5-5 to TRBJ2-2; TRBD2 matches 7 bases. This receptor was identified in a human donor who received an intestinal transplant. Specimen: unstimulated CD8+ T cells sorted from spleen or lymph node cells, collected before intestinal transplant. Here the CDR3 reads CASSWGGSPGGELFF. The CDR3 region has the DNA TGTGCCAGCAGCTGGGGGGGGTCCCCAGGAGGGGAGCTGTTTTTT.